This TCR beta chain was obtained from a study of response to subunit inactivated influenza vaccine (dated by TCRdb to the late 2010s). Study-wide context: The study used deep quantitative T cell receptor repertoire profiling to track responses to a trivalent subunit inactivated influenza vaccine. The full study reports these points: The authors proposed that each seasonal influenza vaccination may bring in only a limited number of new T cells.

This clonotype was seen only a few times. It has no known antigen specificity. Base-call qualities are not available, and no considerably larger clone is one nucleotide away. V drops 3 bases and J drops 4 bases, leaving 10 bases in between. The germline V gene (reference sequence) provides CDR1 DFQATT and CDR2 SNEGSKA. The CDR3 contains 13 residues, cysteine and phenylalanine counted. Kept here is only the CDR3 DNA, which spans 39 bases and is read in frame from base 1. The time point label corresponds to: 45 days after influenza vaccine administration. Library preparation employed RT-PCR. TCRdb shows the sequencer as Illumina HiSeq 2500. The public reads were reprocessed in TCRdb via fastp at Q25 and MiXCR, keeping in-frame beta chains. Every CDR3 protein is listed once, alongside the most common genes and DNA of its rows. The sample has over 400,000 distinct CDR3 sequences on record, approximately 11% of them singletons. The ten largest clones take up about 12% of the sample.

The rearrangement combines TRBV20-1 with TRBJ2-1; no D gene call is confident. The receptor was isolated from a man in his forties or fifties who received an inactivated influenza vaccine. Donor details come from another sample of the same person, matched by shared clones. The sequencing used PBMCs from blood, collected about 40 days after vaccination. The DNA reads TGCAGTGCTAGCCCGACTGCTTACAATGAGCAGTTCTTC. It specifies CSASPTAYNEQFF.